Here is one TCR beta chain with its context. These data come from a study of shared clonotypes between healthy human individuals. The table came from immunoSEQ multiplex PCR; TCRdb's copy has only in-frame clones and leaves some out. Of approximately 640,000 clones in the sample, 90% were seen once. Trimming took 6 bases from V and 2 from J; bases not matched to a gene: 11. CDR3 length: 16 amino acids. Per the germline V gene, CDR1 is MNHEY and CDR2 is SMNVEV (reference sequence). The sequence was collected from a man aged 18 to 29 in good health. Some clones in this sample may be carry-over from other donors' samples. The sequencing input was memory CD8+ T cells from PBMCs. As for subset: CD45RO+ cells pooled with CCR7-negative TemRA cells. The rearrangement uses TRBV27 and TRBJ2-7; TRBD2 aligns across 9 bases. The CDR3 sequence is CASRSPTSGFPYEQYF. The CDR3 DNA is TGTGCCAGCAGAAGCCCCACTAGCGGGTTCCCCTACGAGCAGTACTTC.